The 11 T cell receptor beta chains presented below share a single source sample, sequenced in a study of T cell responses to AZD1222 COVID-19 vaccine. Profiling relied on immunoSEQ multiplex PCR, and the TCRdb table lists in-frame clones only, not all of them. This table has under 150,000 clones, about 92% appearing once. Specimen: peripheral blood, collected on day 0 of AZD1222 vaccination. The receptors were gathered from an adult in good health.

V usage is TRBV18 and J usage is TRBJ2-3; 13 nucleotides align to TRBD2. Germline V gene data show CDR1 as KGHSH and CDR2 as LQKENI. This CDR3 has 16 residues. V was pared by 2 bases and J by 2 bases, with 1 base of the junction left unmatched. In DNA, the CDR3 is TGTGCCAGCTCACCAGGGACTAGCGGGGCCACAGATACGCAGTATTTT. This encodes CASSPGTSGATDTQYF.

This chain links TRBV7-2 with TRBJ1-5, with D perhaps TRBD1 (6 bases). Trimming pared 5 bases from V and 3 bases from J, leaving 14 bases between. CDR3 length: 15 amino acids. CDR1 SGHTA and CDR2 FQGNSA come from the germline V gene. The CDR3 loop reads CASSHPGGANQPQHF. DNA for the CDR3: TGTGCCAGCAGCCACCCGGGGGGGGCCAATCAGCCCCAGCATTTT.

A few counts support this clone. The V call is TRBV27, the J call TRBJ1-1, with 8 bases that match TRBD1. Germline CDR1 is MNHEY and CDR2 is SMNVEV (reference sequence). The CDR3 is 16 residues long. Trimming cost V 5 bases and J 0 bases; bases outside gene matches: 8. CDR3 sequence: CASSPYADRVNTEAFF. CDR3 bases: TGTGCCAGCAGTCCATACGCGGACAGGGTGAACACTGAAGCTTTCTTT.

The chain has TRBV14 and TRBJ2-1; D gene unclear. The germline V gene has CDR1 SGHDN and CDR2 FVKESK. V gave up 4 bases and J gave up 7 bases, with 11 bases separating them. The CDR3 runs to 13 residues. The CDR3 bases are TGTGCCAGCAGCCTAGCCCCTCGAAATGAGCAGTTCTTC. Encoded protein: CASSLAPRNEQFF.

The CDR3 sequence: CASSFTGEHQPQHF. CDR3 bases: TGTGCCAGCAGTTTCACGGGGGAGCATCAGCCCCAGCATTTT. The chain carries TRBV28 and TRBJ1-5, with D tentatively TRBD1 (5 bases). CDR3 length: 14 residues. V gave up 3 bases and J gave up 5 bases, with 11 bases separating them. The germline gives CDR1 MDHEN, CDR2 SYDVKM.

This clone was seen only once. J is TRBJ1-2 and V is TRBV4-1, with 12 positions matching TRBD1. This CDR3 is built from 14 residues. The trim removed 9 bases at V and 4 bases at J, leaving 6 bases unmatched. CDR1 and CDR2 from the germline V gene are MGHRA and YSYEKL. CDR3 amino acids: CASMGQGAGYGYTF. DNA for the CDR3: TGCGCCAGTATGGGACAGGGGGCAGGCTATGGCTACACCTTC.

The chain is built from TRBV21-1 and TRBJ2-1; the D segment call TRBD2 is taken from the table without a DNA check. TRBV21-1 is tagged as a pseudogene. The CDR3 is 16 amino acids. The CDR3 DNA is TGTGCCAGCATTATGAATGGGCTAGCTAACCGGGATGAGCAGTTCTTC. Amino acids: CASIMNGLANRDEQFF.

V gene TRBV4-1 combines with J gene TRBJ1-2; tentatively, D is TRBD1 (5 bases). CDR1 is MGHRA and CDR2 is YSYEKL in the germline V gene. The V and J ends lost 0 bases and 8 bases respectively, with 22 bases between them. The CDR3 runs 17 residues. The CDR3 loop is CASSQDAPVGTGSGYTF. In nucleotides, the CDR3 is TGCGCCAGCAGCCAAGATGCCCCTGTGGGGACTGGAAGCGGCTACACCTTC.

This clone came up once. The CDR3 nucleotides are TGTGCCAGCAGTTATCGGCTAGGGGAACACGAGCAGTACTTC. The encoded protein is CASSYRLGEHEQYF. The V call is TRBV6-5, the J call TRBJ2-7; D is possibly TRBD1 (5 bases). CDR3 size: 14 residues. Germline-derived CDR1 and CDR2 are MNHEY and SVGAGI. Deletions cut 3 bases from V and 5 bases from J, with 14 bases between.

The genes are TRBV7-2 and TRBJ2-3, with D perhaps matching TRBD2 (6 bases). Germline V gene data show CDR1 as SGHTA and CDR2 as FQGNSA. V was trimmed by 5 bases and J by 8 bases, leaving 20 bases between them. The CDR3 runs 15 residues. CDR3 region: CASSPHSGLVGTQYF. In nucleotides, the CDR3 is TGTGCCAGCAGCCCTCATAGCGGACTCGTGGGTACGCAGTATTTT.

The V call is TRBV21-1, the J call TRBJ2-1. TRBV21-1 is noted as a pseudogene. The length of the CDR3 is 17 residues. For the CDR3, the DNA is TGTGCCAGCAGCAAAGCCTCCGGCGTAAGCTCCTACAATGAGCAGTTCTTC. This sequence encodes CASSKASGVSSYNEQFF.